This T cell receptor beta chain originates from a study of cytomegalovirus exposure and HLA in healthy donors. Overall study findings and caveats: Researchers reported that a few CMV-associated chains were confirmed in vitro as CMV antigen-specific. The majority of TCR sequences were rare, yet some public TCRs appeared in many donors. In an earlier analysis, about 87% or about 30%: the productive usage of most TCR beta V segments.

Whereas donors were nominally healthy upon sampling, unrecorded immune exposures were probable. V gave up 3 bases and J gave up 4 bases, with 12 bases separating them. Looked up from germline, CDR1 is MNHNS and CDR2 is SASEGT. The CDR3 contains 14 residues. This PCR relied on a set of 60 Vbeta primers and 13 Jbeta primers. Generated by immunoSEQ multiplex PCR, the TCRdb table keeps only in-frame clones and is missing some. The sample has 120,000 to 150,000 clones; less than 9.5% are singletons. This clone has just a few counts. The antigen is unknown. The gene calls are TRBV6-1 and TRBJ1-1; D is possibly TRBD1 (5 bases). The source is a male donor in good health and CMV-seronegative. What was sequenced was PBMCs. The CDR3 region is CASSDSGMGTEAFF. The CDR3 nucleotides read TGTGCCAGCAGTGACTCAGGGATGGGCACTGAAGCTTTCTTT.